These 12 T cell receptor beta chains came from one sample sequenced in a study of cytomegalovirus exposure and HLA in healthy donors. Libraries were prepared by immunoSEQ multiplex PCR; TCRdb keeps only in-frame clonotypes and omits some of them. The table records 100,000 to 150,000 clones, roughly nine tenths of them present only once. Source material: PBMCs. Receptor source: a woman aged 18-29 years in good health and CMV-seronegative.

V is TRBV19 and J is TRBJ1-4; tentative D call: TRBD1 (5 bases). The V end lost 4 bases, the J end lost 2 bases, and 11 bases lay between the germline ends. CDR3 size: 15 residues. Germline V CDR1 and CDR2: LNHDA, SQIVND (reference sequence). The CDR3, as DNA: TGTGCCAGTAGTACCTCGTACAGGACTAATGAAAAACTGTTTTTT. Its translation is CASSTSYRTNEKLFF.

The chain has TRBV30 and TRBJ2-7; TRBD1 agrees at 7 bases. The CDR3 loop spans 15 amino acids. Germline V gene data show CDR1 as GTSNPN and CDR2 as SVGIG (reference sequence). V was pared by 3 bases and J by 2 bases, with 10 bases of the junction left unmatched. DNA for the CDR3: TGTGCCTGGAGCCGATTCCGAGGACAGGCCTACGAGCAGTACTTC. This sequence encodes CAWSRFRGQAYEQYF.

The CDR3, as DNA: TGTGCCATCAGGGAAGCGACAGGGGCGGACACTGAAGCTTTCTTT. This encodes CAIREATGADTEAFF. V is TRBV10-3 and J is TRBJ1-1; 8 nucleotides line up with TRBD1. After removal of 6 bases from V and 3 bases from J, the junction contained 9 bases not matched to a gene. The germline gives CDR1 ENHRY, CDR2 SYGVKD. The CDR3 runs 15 residues.

The chain joins TRBV4-3 to TRBJ1-2; 11 bases map to TRBD1. This CDR3 has 18 amino acids. CDR1 is LGHNA, CDR2 YSLEER, per germline. The V and J ends lost 0 bases and 3 bases, in that order; junction bases with no gene match: 9. The CDR3 protein is CASSQDRTGGGVDYGYTF. Written as DNA, the CDR3 is TGCGCCAGCAGCCAAGACCGGACAGGGGGCGGGGTGGACTATGGCTACACCTTC.

The chain has TRBV20-1 and TRBJ2-4; D is unclear. The CDR3 is 11 amino acids. Per the germline V gene, CDR1 is DFQATT and CDR2 is SNEGSKA (reference sequence). V was cut by 2 bases and J by 8 bases, with 7 bases left in between. The CDR3 spells CSARSGDIQYF. The DNA of the CDR3 is TGCAGTGCTAGATCTGGAGACATTCAGTACTTC.

The chain joins TRBV27 to TRBJ2-3; D uncertain. Trimming cost V 4 bases and J 2 bases, with 10 bases left between them. In germline, CDR1 is MNHEY, CDR2 SMNVEV (reference sequence). This CDR3 is built from 14 residues. The CDR3 is CASSSIWATDTQYF. CDR3 coding DNA: TGTGCCAGCAGTTCTATCTGGGCCACAGATACGCAGTATTTT.

There are a few counts of this clone. The chain has TRBV16 and TRBJ2-4, with 9 positions matching TRBD2. The CDR3 length is 20 residues. The germline V gene encodes CDR1 KGHSY and CDR2 FQNENV. The J segment lost 2 bases and the V segment lost 1 base, leaving 15 bases of the junction unmatched. The DNA for the CDR3 is TGTGCCAGCAGCCAATTCCGAACCGGGCGGGAGGGCCGGTCCAAAAACATTCAGTACTTC. Its translation: CASSQFRTGREGRSKNIQYF.

This chain links TRBV28 with TRBJ1-3; no reliable D call. CDR1 MDHEN and CDR2 SYDVKM come from the germline V gene. Trimming shortened V by 6 bases and J by 3 bases, and 6 bases separated the two germline ends. The CDR3 spans 12 residues. CDR3 bases: TGTGCCAGCAGGGAGGGTGGAAACACCATATATTTT. Protein: CASREGGNTIYF.

The DNA for the CDR3 is TGTGCCAGCTCACTGACTCCGGGACAGGGTGTTGAGGAGCAGTACTTC. Amino acid sequence: CASSLTPGQGVEEQYF. The chain couples TRBV18 to TRBJ2-7; 9 nucleotides align to TRBD1. The length of the CDR3 is 16 residues. V lost 4 bases, J lost 7 bases, and 14 bases stayed unmatched. Per germline, CDR1 KGHSH and CDR2 LQKENI.

The V call is TRBV6-6, the J call TRBJ1-4; 10 nucleotides align to TRBD1. This CDR3 is built from 16 residues. The V segment lost 5 bases and the J segment 5 bases; nucleotides outside the gene matches: 8. From germline, CDR1 is MNHNY and CDR2 SVGAGI (reference sequence). CDR3 sequence: CASSPAGGQGNEKLFF. CDR3 in DNA: TGTGCCAGCAGTCCAGCCGGGGGACAGGGGAATGAAAAACTGTTTTTT.

The rearrangement uses TRBV6-6 and TRBJ1-5; tentative D call: TRBD1 (5 bases). V gave up 5 bases and J gave up 1 base, with 9 bases separating them. The CDR3 loop spans 14 amino acids. The germline gives CDR1 MNHNY, CDR2 SVGAGI (reference sequence). The CDR3 nucleotides read TGTGCCAGCAGTCCTGGGGGGAGCAATCAGCCCCAGCATTTT. Residues: CASSPGGSNQPQHF.

The rearrangement links TRBV13 to TRBJ2-3; the D gene is possibly TRBD1 (6 bases). The V end lost 0 bases, the J end lost 3 bases, and 10 bases lay between the germline ends. CDR1 PRHDT and CDR2 FYEKMQ come from the germline V gene (reference sequence). The CDR3 has 15 residues. CDR3 amino acids: CASSLGFRGTDTQYF. CDR3 sequence (DNA): TGTGCCAGCAGCTTAGGTTTCAGGGGAACAGATACGCAGTATTTT.